This T cell receptor (beta chain) appears in the sequencing data of a study of blood T cell repertoires in COVID-19. As for the study in general: T cells, B-cell-depleted T cells, or PBMCs supplied cDNA or gDNA.

As originally analysed: Nucleated cell counts were estimated from reference gene primer amplification. Here immunoSEQ multiplex PCR was the method, and the copy in TCRdb shows in-frame clones only, minus some. The D gene and trimming were derived from the DNA, and the V and J assignments and clone size from that table. Here the sample spans approximately 250,000 clones, around 86% being singletons. Trimming removed 1 base at V and 2 bases at J, with 6 bases between. Per the germline V gene, CDR1 is MGHRA and CDR2 is YSYEKL. The CDR3 contains 14 residues. This clone occurred a few times. This TCR was recovered from a man aged 35-49 years with active or convalescent COVID-19. The specimen was peripheral blood. This chain links TRBV4-1 with TRBJ1-3; D is uncertain. The CDR3 nucleotides are TGCGCCAGCAGCCAAGGGGCCGCTGGAAACACCATATATTTT. Translated: CASSQGAAGNTIYF.